This T cell receptor beta chain was captured in a study of blood T cell repertoires in COVID-19. Looking at the study overall: Material from acute and convalescent COVID-19 was sourced from the United States, Italy and Spain. From T cells, B-cell-depleted T cells, or PBMCs came the material, which was cDNA or gDNA.

Germline-derived CDR1 and CDR2 are SGHNT and YYREEE (reference sequence). V was cut by 7 bases and J by 7 bases, with 21 bases left in between. This CDR3 spans 15 amino acids. In the authors' workflow: It was from reference gene primer amplification that nucleated cell counts were estimated. The repertoire was sequenced with immunoSEQ multiplex PCR; TCRdb's copy has only in-frame clones and lacks some. From that table come the V and J calls and clone size; the DNA was used to work out D and trimming. The sample yields around 130,000 clones, around four fifths seen once. Input material: peripheral blood. The chain uses TRBV5-4 and TRBJ2-1; weak D call: TRBD2 (7 bases). This clonotype was sampled from a man older than 75 with acute or convalescent COVID-19. The CDR3 is CASPAVGGALNEQFF. DNA for the CDR3: TGTGCCAGCCCAGCAGTTGGGGGGGCCTTGAATGAGCAGTTCTTC.